Listed here is a single T cell receptor beta chain. Its cognate antigen has yet to be identified. Base qualities are not provided; no much larger clone lies one nucleotide away. The data originate from a study of shared clonotypes between healthy human individuals (dated by TCRdb to 2019 to 2021). About the investigation overall: A couple of women and three men aged 18 to 49 years were included in the cohort. For each donor, CD4 naive and CD4 memory were each run on three plates, CD8 naive on two plates, and CD8 memory on one plate. The study deeply sequenced blood TCR repertoires of about 5 healthy adults to estimate repertoire size and the extent of clonotype sharing between individuals. Different laboratories and diverse techniques were used to prepare libraries and sequence TCR repertoires, to increase sequencing depth and limit assay-specific biases. Each donor's leukapheresis produced roughly between roughly 0.9 and 8.9 billion PBMCs. The paper as a whole reports these results and caveats: Rarefaction of sorted-subset datasets indicated incomplete sequencing despite the large sequencing depth. Naive subsets generally had larger estimated clonotype richness than memory subsets. Pairwise subsampling led to the expectation that sequencing depth would affect the degree of clonotype sharing among donors. Sampling was restricted to blood, and TCR repertoires in tissue are likely to differ from TCR repertoires in blood. When several donors were compared, the shared fraction of clonotypes was about 5% for naive CD4, over 3% for naive CD8, 2% to 2.5% for memory CD4, and around 0.4% for memory CD8. The genetic and exposure-history diversity represented was limited by the small number of donors. Compared with non-shared clonotypes, the clonotypes found in all four sorted-subset donors had higher generation probabilities.

Donors were healthy HIV-negative adults with no recently reported acute infections or vaccinations. All donors were Caucasian adults living in Nashville, Tennessee, USA. CD4+ T cells were enriched by magnetic negative selection; naive cells were then positively selected on CD45RA, and the negative fraction formed the memory subset. Blood was obtained by leukapheresis, after which PBMCs were separated by Ficoll-Histopaque density gradient centrifugation and cryopreserved in liquid nitrogen vapor phase. Purity and quantity of every magnetically sorted T cell population were checked by analytical flow cytometry. Genomic DNA was isolated from every sorted fraction and measured by UV absorbance on a Nanodrop 2000c. The CDR3 contains 15 residues, cysteine and phenylalanine counted. The entry retains the CDR3 DNA only, 45 bases that are in frame from base 1. CDR1 SGHTA and CDR2 FQGNSA were looked up in the germline V gene. V has 5 bases trimmed and J has 4 bases trimmed; junction bases matching no gene number 7.

TCR CDR3 regions were amplified from genomic DNA by multiplex PCR using the deep immunoSEQ assay. Genomic DNA extracted from each cell subset was distributed evenly over all wells of several immunoSEQ 96-well plates, and each plate served as one replicate. For sorted subsets, around 0.2 ug genomic DNA, equal to about 30,000 T cell genomes, was loaded into each replicate PCR. Purified libraries were measured with a Qubit 3.0 fluorometer, size-checked on a Bioanalyzer 2100, and measured again with the KAPA Library Quantification kit. Every immunoSEQ 96-well plate was sequenced on a dedicated single-read 150-cycle Illumina NextSeq 550 flow cell. The original pipeline was this. Because the immunoSEQ output included only junctional sequences and no quality scores, the filtering could not be the same as the filtering used for full-length reads. To assign V/J genes and CDR3, sequences were annotated using PyIR, a Python wrapper for IgBLAST v1.9, with IMGT germline references. Reads were filtered out if the reads had weak V/J assignments (E-value above 1e-6), no CDR3, stop codons, out-of-frame junctions, or ambiguous translated residues. V3J clonotypes were defined as sequences sharing an identical inferred V gene, J gene, and CDR3 amino acid sequence. To compute the percentage overlap between repertoires, the number of shared unique clonotypes was divided by the size of the smaller repertoire. RTK rarefaction, the Chao1 estimator, and Recon v2.1 estimates of unobserved clonotypes were used to assess repertoire richness. For all TCRbeta clonotypes obtained by the gDNA method from a few donors, generation probabilities were computed with OLGA. TCRdb took this table from immuneACCESS and kept in-frame rearrangements with V and J called. Such tables lack part of the clones; where checked against another copy, unresolved V genes explain under half of the gap, and the rest is unexplained. The V and J calls and clone size were taken over from that table, and D and trimming were inferred from the DNA. The sample table contains roughly 2.5 million clones; only one count was recorded for around 94% of them. Together, the top ten hold more than 0.12% of the sample.

Sequencing used naive CD4+ T cells sorted from blood. The sample's cell subset or site label, in plain terms: CD45RA+ positively selected. This sequence originates from a man aged 18 to 30 in good health. The V gene is TRBV7-2 and the J gene is TRBJ1-5; 8 of the junction bases match TRBD1. This receptor carries the CDR3 CASSPRQGPNQPQHF. The base sequence is TGTGCCAGCAGCCCTAGACAGGGGCCTAATCAGCCCCAGCATTTT.